This T cell receptor beta chain is drawn from a study of cytomegalovirus exposure and HLA in healthy donors. Overall study findings and caveats: Clusters of TCRs from the first cohort tended to co-occur in the roughly 120 validation repertoires (as a later analysis found). Altogether, 150 or so TCR beta chains were recorded as cytomegalovirus-associated.

The germline V gene encodes CDR1 GTSNPN and CDR2 SVGIG (reference sequence). The CDR3 sequence is 13 residues long. V was clipped by 7 bases and J by 4 bases; unmatched bases: 8. The donors were part of the roughly 120-subject validation cohort, which stood apart from the 666-subject first cohort. TCRdb's table, derived via immunoSEQ multiplex PCR, lists solely in-frame clones and lacks some. The data hold about 310,000 clones, with roughly 86% observed a single time. Turning to this clone: Its antigen is currently unknown.

The chain recombines TRBV30 with TRBJ2-7; TRBD1 aligns across 9 bases. Sequenced material: PBMCs. This clonotype was sampled from a man in his thirties or forties in good health and CMV-seronegative. The CDR3 is CASVADRGYEQYF. In DNA, the CDR3 is TGTGCCTCAGTGGCGGACAGGGGTTACGAGCAGTACTTC.